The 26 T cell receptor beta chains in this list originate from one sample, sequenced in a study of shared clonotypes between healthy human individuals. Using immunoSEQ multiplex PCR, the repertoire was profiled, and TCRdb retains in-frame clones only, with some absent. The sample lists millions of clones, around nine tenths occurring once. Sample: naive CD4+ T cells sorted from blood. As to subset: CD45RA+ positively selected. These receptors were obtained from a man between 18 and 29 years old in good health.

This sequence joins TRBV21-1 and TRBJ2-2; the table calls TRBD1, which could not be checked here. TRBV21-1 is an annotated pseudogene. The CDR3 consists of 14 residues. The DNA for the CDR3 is TGTGCCAGCAGGGCCGAAATGAACACCGGGGAGCTGTTTTTT. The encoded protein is CASRAEMNTGELFF.

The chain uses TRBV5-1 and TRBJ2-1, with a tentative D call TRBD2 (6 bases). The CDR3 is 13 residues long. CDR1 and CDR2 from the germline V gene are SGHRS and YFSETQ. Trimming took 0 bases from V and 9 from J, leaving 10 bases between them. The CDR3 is CASSLEARGEQFF. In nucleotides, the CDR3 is TGCGCCAGCAGCTTGGAGGCGCGGGGTGAGCAGTTCTTC.

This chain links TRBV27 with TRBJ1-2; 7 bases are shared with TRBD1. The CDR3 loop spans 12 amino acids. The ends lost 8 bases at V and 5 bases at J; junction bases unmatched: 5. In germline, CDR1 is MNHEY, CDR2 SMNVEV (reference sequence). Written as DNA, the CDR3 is TGTGCCAGCGGGACAGTGATTTATGGCTACACCTTC. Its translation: CASGTVIYGYTF.

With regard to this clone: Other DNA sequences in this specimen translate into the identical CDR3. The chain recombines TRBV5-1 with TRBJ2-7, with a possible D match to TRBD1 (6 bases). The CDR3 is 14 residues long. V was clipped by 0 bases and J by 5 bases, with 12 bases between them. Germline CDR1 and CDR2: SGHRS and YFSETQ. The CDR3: CASSLAQGRNEQYF. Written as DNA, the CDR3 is TGCGCCAGCAGCTTGGCGCAGGGGAGAAACGAGCAGTACTTC.

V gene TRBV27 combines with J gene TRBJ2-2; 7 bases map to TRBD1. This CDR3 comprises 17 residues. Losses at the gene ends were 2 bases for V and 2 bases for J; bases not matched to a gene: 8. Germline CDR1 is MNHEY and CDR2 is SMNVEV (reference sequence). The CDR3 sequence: CASSLRSAGGNTGELFF. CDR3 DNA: TGTGCCAGCAGTTTAAGGTCTGCAGGGGGAAACACCGGGGAGCTGTTTTTT.

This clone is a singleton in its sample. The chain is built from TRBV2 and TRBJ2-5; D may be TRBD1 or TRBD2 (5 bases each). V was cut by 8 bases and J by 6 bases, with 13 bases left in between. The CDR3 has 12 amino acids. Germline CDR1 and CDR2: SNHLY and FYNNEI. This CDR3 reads CASRDPIQTQYF. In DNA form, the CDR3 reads TGTGCCAGCCGGGACCCCATCCAGACCCAGTACTTC.

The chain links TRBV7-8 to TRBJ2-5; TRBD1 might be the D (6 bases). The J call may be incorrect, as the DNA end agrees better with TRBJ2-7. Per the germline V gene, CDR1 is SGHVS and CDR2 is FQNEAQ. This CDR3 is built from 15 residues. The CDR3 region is CASSPSRDTSYEQYF. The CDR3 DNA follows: TGTGCCAGCAGCCCGAGCCGGGACACCTCCTACGAGCAGTACTTC.

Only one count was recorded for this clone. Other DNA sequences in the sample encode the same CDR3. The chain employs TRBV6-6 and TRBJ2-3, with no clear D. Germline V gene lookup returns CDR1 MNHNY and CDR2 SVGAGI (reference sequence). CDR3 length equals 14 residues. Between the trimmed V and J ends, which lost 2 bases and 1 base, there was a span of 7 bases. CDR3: CASSYGGGTDTQYF. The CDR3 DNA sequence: TGTGCCAGCAGTTACGGCGGTGGCACAGATACGCAGTATTTT.

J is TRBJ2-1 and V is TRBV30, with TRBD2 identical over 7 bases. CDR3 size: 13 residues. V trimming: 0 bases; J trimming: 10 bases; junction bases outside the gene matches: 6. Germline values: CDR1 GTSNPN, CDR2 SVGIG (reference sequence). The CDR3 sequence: CAWSVMLSGEQFF. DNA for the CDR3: TGTGCCTGGAGTGTAATGCTTAGCGGGGAGCAGTTCTTC.

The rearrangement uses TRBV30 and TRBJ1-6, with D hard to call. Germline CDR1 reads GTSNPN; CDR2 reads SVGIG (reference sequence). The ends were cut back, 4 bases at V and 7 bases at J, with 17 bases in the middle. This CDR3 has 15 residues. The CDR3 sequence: CAWNRDRPGNSPLHF. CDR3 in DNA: TGTGCCTGGAATAGAGATAGACCGGGGAATTCACCCCTCCACTTT.

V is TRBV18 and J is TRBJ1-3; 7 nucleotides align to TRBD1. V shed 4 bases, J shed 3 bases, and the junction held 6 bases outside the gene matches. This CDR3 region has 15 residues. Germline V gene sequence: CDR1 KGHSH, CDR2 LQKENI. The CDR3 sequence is CASSRHRGLGNTIYF. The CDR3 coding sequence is TGTGCCAGCTCACGCCACAGGGGACTTGGAAACACCATATATTTT. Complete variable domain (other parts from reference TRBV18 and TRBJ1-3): NAGVMQNPRHLVRRRGQEARLRCSPMKGHSHVYWYRQLPEEGLKFMVYLQKENIIDESGMPKERFSAEFPKEGPSILRIQQVVRGDSAAYFCASSRHRGLGNTIYFGEGSWLTVV.

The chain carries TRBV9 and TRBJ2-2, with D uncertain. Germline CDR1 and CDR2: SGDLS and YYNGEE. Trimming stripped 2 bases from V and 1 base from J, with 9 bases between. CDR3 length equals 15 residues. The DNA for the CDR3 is TGTGCCAGCAGCGTTACTGACCTGAACACCGGGGAGCTGTTTTTT. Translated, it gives CASSVTDLNTGELFF. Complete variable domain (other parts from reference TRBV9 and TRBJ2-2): DSGVTQTPKHLITATGQRVTLRCSPRSGDLSVYWYQQSLDQGLQFLIQYYNGEERAKGNILERFSAQQFPDLHSELNLSSLELGDSALYFCASSVTDLNTGELFFGEGSRLTVL.

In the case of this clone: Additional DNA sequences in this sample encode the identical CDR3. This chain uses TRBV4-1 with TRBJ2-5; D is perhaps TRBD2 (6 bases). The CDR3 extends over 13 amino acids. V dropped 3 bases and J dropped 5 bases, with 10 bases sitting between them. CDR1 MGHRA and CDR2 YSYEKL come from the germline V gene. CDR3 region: CASSQTRGETQYF. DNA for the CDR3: TGCGCCAGCAGCCAGACTAGAGGGGAGACCCAGTACTTC.

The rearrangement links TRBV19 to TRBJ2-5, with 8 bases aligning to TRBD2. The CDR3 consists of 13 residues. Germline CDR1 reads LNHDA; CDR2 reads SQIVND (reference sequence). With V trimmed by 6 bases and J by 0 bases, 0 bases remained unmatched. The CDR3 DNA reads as TGTGCCAGTAGCGGGAGGGACCAAGAGACCCAGTACTTC. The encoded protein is CASSGRDQETQYF.

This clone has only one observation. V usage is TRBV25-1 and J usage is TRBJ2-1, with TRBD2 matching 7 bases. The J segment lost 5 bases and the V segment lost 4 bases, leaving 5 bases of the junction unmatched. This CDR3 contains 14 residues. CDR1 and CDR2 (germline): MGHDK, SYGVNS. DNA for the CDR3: TGTGCCAGCAGTGTGACTAGCCTCCACAATGAGCAGTTCTTC. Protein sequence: CASSVTSLHNEQFF.

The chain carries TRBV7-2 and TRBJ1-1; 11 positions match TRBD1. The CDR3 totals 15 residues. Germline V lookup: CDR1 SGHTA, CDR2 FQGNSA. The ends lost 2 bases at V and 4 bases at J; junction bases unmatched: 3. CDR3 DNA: TGTGCCAGCAGCTTACAGGGGACAGGGGGCACTGAAGCTTTCTTT. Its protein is CASSLQGTGGTEAFF.

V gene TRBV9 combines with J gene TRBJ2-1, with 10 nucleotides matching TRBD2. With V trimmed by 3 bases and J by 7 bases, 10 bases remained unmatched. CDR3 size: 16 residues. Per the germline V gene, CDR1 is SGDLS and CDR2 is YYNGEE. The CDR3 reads CASSDPAGGSRNEQFF. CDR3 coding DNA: TGTGCCAGCAGCGACCCAGCGGGAGGGTCCAGAAATGAGCAGTTCTTC.

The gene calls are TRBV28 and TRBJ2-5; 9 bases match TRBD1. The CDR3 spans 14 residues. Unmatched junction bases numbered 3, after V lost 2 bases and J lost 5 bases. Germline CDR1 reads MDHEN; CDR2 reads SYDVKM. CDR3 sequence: CASSLGTGTETQYF. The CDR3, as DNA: TGTGCCAGCAGTTTAGGGACAGGGACGGAGACCCAGTACTTC. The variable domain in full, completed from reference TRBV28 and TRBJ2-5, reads DVKVTQSSRYLVKRTGEKVFLECVQDMDHENMFWYRQDPGLGLRLIYFSYDVKMKEKGDIPEGYSVSREKKERFSLILESASTNQTSMYLCASSLGTGTETQYFGPGTRLLVL.

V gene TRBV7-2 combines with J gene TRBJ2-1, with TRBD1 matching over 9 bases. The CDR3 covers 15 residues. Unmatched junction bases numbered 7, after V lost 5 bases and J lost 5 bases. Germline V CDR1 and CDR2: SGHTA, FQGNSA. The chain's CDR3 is CASSRTGGFNNEQFF. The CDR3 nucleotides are TGTGCCAGCAGCCGTACAGGGGGCTTTAACAATGAGCAGTTCTTC.

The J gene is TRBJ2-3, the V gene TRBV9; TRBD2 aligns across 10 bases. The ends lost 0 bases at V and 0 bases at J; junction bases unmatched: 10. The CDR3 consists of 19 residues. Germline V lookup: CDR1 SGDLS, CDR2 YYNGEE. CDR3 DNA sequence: TGTGCCAGCAGCGTAGCTCGGACGGCTAGCGGGAGCAGCACAGATACGCAGTATTTT. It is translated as CASSVARTASGSSTDTQYF.

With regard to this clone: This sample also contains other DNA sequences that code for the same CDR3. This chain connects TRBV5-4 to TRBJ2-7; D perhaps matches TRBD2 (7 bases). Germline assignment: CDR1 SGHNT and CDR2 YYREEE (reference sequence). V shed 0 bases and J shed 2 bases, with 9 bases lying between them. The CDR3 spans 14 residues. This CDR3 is CASSLEGGPYEQYF. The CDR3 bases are TGTGCCAGCAGCTTGGAGGGGGGGCCCTACGAGCAGTACTTC.

This CDR3 is CASSEGNTGYGYTF. CDR3 nucleotides: TGTGCCAGCAGTGAAGGGAACACGGGATATGGCTACACCTTC. V gene TRBV2 combines with J gene TRBJ1-2; D gene unclear. Per germline, CDR1 SNHLY and CDR2 FYNNEI. This CDR3 is built from 14 residues. Deletions cut 1 base from V and 5 bases from J, with 11 bases between.

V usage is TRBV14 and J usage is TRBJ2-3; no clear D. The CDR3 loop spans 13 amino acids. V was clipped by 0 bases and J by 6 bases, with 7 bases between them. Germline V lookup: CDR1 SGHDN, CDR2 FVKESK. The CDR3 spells CASSQDYADTQYF. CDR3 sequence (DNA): TGTGCCAGCAGCCAAGATTACGCGGATACGCAGTATTTT.

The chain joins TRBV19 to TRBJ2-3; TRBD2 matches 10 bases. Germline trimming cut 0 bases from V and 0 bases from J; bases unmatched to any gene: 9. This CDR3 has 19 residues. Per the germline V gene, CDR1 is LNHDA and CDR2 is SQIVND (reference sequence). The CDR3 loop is CASSIDSGTSVPSTDTQYF. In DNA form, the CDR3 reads TGTGCCAGTAGTATAGATTCCGGGACTAGCGTGCCTAGCACAGATACGCAGTATTTT.

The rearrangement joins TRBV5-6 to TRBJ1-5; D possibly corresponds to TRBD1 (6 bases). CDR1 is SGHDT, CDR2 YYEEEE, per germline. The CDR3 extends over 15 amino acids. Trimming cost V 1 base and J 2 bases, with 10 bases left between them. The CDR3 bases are TGTGCCAGCAGCTTGCGGGGGGCGGGCAATCAGCCCCAGCATTTT. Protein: CASSLRGAGNQPQHF.

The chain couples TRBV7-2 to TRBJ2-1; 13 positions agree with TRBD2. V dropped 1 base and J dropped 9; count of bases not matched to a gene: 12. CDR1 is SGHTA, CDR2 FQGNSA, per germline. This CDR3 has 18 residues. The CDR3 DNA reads TGTGCCAGCAGCTTAGTACCTCGGACTAGCGGGAGCGGAGGTGAGCAGTTCTTC. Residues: CASSLVPRTSGSGGEQFF.